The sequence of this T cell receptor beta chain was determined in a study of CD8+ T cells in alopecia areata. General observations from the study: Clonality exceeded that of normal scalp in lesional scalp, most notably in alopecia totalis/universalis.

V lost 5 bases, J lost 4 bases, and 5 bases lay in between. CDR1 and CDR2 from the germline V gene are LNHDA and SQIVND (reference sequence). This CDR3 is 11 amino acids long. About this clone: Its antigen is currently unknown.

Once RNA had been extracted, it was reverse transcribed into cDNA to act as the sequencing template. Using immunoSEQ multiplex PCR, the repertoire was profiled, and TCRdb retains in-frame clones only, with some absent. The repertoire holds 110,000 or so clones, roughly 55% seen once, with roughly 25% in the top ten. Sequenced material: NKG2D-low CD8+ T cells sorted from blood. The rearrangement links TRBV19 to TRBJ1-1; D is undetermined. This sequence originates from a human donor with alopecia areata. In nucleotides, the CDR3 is TGTGCCAGTAGTCAGGCCACTGAAGCTTTCTTT. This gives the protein CASSQATEAFF.